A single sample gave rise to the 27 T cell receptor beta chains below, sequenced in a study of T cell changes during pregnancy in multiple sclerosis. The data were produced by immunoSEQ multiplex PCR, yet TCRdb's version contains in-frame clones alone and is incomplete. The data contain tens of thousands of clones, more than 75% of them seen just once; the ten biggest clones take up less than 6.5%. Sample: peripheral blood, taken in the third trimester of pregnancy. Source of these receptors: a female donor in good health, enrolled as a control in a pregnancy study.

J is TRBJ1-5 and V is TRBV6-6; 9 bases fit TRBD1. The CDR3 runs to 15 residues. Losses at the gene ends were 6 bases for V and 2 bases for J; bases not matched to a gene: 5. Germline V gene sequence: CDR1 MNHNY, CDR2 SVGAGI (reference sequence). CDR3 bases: TGTGCCAGCAGGCTCCGGGACAGGGGCAATCAGCCCCAGCATTTT. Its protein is CASRLRDRGNQPQHF.

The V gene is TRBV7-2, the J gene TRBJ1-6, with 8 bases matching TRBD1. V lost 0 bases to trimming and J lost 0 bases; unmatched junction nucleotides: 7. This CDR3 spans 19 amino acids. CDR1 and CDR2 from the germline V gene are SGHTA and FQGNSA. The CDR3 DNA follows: TGTGCCAGCAGCTTAGCAGAGGCCAGGGGGCTCTCCTATAATTCACCCCTCCACTTT. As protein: CASSLAEARGLSYNSPLHF.

CDR3 bases: TGTGCCAGCGGCGACAGGGGGGGGCAGAACACTGAAGCTTTCTTT. This gives the protein CASGDRGGQNTEAFF. The V and J genes are TRBV25-1 and TRBJ1-1, with TRBD1 matching over 9 bases. Germline-derived CDR1 and CDR2 are MGHDK and SYGVNS. V dropped 8 bases and J dropped 1; count of bases not matched to a gene: 8. This CDR3 contains 15 residues.

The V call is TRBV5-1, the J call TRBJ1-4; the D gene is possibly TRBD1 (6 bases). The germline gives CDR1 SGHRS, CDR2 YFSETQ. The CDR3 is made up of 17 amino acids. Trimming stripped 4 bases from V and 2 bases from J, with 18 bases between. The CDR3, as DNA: TGCGCCAGCAGCACCCCGACAGGTCGAGGTACTAATGAAAAACTGTTTTTT. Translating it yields CASSTPTGRGTNEKLFF.

The DNA of the CDR3 is TGTGCCAGCAGTCCCGAATGGGCGAGAAGGCAGGAGACCCAGTACTTC. Its translation is CASSPEWARRQETQYF. V is TRBV2 and J is TRBJ2-5, with no clear D. V lost 5 bases and J lost 5, with 21 bases in between. CDR1 and CDR2 from the germline V gene are SNHLY and FYNNEI. This CDR3 spans 16 amino acids.

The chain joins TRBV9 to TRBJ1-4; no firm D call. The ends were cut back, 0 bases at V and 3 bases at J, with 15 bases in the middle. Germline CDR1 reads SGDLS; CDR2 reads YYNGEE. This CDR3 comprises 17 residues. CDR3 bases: TGTGCCAGCAGCGTAGGAGGGAGGGAACAGCCTAATGAAAAACTGTTTTTT. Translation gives CASSVGGREQPNEKLFF.

Here the CDR3 DNA reads TGTGCCAGTAGTCCCTCGGCAGGGGCAACAGGGGCCAACGTCCTGACTTTC. The encoded protein is CASSPSAGATGANVLTF. The chain recombines TRBV19 with TRBJ2-6; tentatively, D is TRBD1 (6 bases). The CDR3 has 17 residues. CDR1 is LNHDA, CDR2 SQIVND, per germline (reference sequence). V gave up 5 bases and J gave up 4 bases, with 18 bases separating them.

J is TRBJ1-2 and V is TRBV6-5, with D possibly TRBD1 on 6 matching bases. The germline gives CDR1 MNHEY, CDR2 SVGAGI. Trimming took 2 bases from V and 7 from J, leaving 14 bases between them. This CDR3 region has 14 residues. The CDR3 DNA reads TGTGCCAGCAGTTACCAGAACAGGGCTGGTGGCTACACCTTC. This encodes CASSYQNRAGGYTF.

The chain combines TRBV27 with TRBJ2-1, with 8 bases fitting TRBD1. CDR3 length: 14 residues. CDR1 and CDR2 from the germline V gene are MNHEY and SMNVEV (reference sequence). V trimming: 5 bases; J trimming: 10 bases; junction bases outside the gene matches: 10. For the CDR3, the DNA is TGTGCCAGCAGTCGGACAGGGACCCGAAAGGAGCAGTTCTTC. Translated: CASSRTGTRKEQFF.

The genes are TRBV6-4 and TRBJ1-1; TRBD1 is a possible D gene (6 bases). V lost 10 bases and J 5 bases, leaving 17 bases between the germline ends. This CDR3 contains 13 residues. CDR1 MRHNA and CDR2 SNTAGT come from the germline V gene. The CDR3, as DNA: TGTGCCACCCGACAGGAACGAACAACTGAAGCTTTCTTT. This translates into CATRQERTTEAFF.

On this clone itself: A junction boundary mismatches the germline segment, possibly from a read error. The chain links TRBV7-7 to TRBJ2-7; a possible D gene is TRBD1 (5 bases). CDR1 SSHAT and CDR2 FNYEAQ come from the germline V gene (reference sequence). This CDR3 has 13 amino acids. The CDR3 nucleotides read TGTGCTAGCAGCTTAGACAGACATGGGGAGCAGTACTTC. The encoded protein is CASSLDRHGEQYF.

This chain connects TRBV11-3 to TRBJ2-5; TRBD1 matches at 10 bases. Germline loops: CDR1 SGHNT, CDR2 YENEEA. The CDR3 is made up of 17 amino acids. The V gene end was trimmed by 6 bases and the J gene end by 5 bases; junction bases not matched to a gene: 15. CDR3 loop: CASSPGRRQGAGETQYF. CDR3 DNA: TGTGCCAGCAGTCCGGGGAGAAGACAGGGGGCCGGGGAGACCCAGTACTTC.

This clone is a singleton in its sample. The CDR3 bases are TGTGCCAGCAGTTACAGGTCCGGCGGCGCGGGCGAGCAGTACTTC. It encodes CASSYRSGGAGEQYF. The chain recombines TRBV6-5 with TRBJ2-7; maybe TRBD2 (5 bases). This CDR3 region has 15 residues. Germline V gene sequence: CDR1 MNHEY, CDR2 SVGAGI. V was trimmed by 2 bases and J by 6 bases, leaving 17 bases between them.

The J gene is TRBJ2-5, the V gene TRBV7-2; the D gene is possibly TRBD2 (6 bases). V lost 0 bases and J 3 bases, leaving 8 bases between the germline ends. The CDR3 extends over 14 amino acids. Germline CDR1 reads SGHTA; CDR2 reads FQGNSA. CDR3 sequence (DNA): TGTGCCAGCAGCTTAGCGGGGGGAAAAGAGACCCAGTACTTC. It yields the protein CASSLAGGKETQYF.

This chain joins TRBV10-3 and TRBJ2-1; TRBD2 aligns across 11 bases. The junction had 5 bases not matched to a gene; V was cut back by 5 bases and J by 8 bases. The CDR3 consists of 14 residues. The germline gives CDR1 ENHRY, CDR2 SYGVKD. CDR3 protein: CAISPTSGNHEQFF. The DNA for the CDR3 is TGTGCCATCAGTCCGACTAGCGGGAACCATGAGCAGTTCTTC.

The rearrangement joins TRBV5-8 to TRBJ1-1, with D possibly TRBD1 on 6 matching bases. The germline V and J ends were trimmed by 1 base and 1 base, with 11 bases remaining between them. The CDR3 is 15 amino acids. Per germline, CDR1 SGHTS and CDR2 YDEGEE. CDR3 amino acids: CASSLRDNRNTEAFF. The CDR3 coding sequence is TGTGCCAGCAGCTTGCGGGACAACCGGAACACTGAAGCTTTCTTT.

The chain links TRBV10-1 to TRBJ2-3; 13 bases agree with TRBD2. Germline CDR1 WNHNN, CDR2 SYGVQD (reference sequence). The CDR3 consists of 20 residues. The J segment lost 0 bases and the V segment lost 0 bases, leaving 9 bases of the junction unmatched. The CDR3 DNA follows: TGCGCCAGCAGTGAGTCGCCCCCGGGACTAGCGGGAAGTAGCACAGATACGCAGTATTTT. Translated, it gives CASSESPPGLAGSSTDTQYF.

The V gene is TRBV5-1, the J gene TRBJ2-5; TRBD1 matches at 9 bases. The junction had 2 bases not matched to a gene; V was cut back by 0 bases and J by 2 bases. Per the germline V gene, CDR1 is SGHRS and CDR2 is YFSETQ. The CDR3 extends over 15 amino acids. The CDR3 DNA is TGCGCCAGCAGCTTGGTGGGACAGGGACAAGAGACCCAGTACTTC. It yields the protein CASSLVGQGQETQYF.

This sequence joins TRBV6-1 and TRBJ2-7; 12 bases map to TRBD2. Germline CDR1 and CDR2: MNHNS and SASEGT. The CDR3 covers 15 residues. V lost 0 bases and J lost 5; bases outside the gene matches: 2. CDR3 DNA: TGTGCCAGCAGTGAAGCGACTAGCGGGAGCCACGAGCAGTACTTC. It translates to CASSEATSGSHEQYF.

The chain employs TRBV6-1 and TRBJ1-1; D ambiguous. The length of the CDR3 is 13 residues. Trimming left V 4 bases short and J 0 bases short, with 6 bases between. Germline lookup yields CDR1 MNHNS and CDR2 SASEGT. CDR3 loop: CASSGAMNTEAFF. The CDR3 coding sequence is TGTGCCAGCAGTGGAGCTATGAACACTGAAGCTTTCTTT.

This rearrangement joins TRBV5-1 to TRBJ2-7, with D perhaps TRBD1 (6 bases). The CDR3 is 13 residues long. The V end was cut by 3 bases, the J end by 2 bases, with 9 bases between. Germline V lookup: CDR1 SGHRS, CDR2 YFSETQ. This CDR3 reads CASSYRAPYEQYF. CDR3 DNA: TGCGCCAGCAGCTACAGGGCCCCCTACGAGCAGTACTTC.

DNA for the CDR3: TGTGCCAGCTCACCACCGATGGGGGGAGAGACCCAGTACTTC. Protein: CASSPPMGGETQYF. This chain uses TRBV18 with TRBJ2-5; perhaps TRBD2 as D (6 bases). In germline, CDR1 is KGHSH, CDR2 LQKENI. Trimming took 0 bases from V and 4 from J, leaving 9 bases between them. This CDR3 spans 14 amino acids.

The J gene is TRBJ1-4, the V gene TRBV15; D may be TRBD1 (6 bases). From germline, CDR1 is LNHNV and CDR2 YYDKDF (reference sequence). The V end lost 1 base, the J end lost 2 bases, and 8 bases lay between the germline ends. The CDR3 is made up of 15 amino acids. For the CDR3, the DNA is TGTGCCACCAGCAGAGCCACAGGGACTAATGAAAAACTGTTTTTT. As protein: CATSRATGTNEKLFF.

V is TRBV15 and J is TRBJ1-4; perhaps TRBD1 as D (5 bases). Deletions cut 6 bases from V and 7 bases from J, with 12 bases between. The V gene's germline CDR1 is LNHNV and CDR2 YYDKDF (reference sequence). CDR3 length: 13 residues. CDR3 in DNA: TGTGCCACCAGTCTGCAGGGCGGTGAAAAACTGTTTTTT. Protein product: CATSLQGGEKLFF.

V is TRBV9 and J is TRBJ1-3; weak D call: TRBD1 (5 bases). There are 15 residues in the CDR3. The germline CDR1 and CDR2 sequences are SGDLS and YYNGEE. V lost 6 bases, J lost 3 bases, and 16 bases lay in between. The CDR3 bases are TGTGCCAGCACCACCGGGACGGGGGATGGAAACACCATATATTTT. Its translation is CASTTGTGDGNTIYF.

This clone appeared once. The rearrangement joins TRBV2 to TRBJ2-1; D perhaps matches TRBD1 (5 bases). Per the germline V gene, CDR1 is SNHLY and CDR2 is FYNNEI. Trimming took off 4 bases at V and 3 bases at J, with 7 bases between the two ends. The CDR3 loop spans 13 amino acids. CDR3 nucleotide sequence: TGTGCCAGCAGTGCTAGGGGCTACAATGAGCAGTTCTTC. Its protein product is CASSARGYNEQFF. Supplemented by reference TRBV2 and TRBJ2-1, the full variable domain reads EPEVTQTPSHQVTQMGQEVILRCVPISNHLYFYWYRQILGQKVEFLVSFYNNEISEKSEIFDDQFSVERPDGSNFTLKIRSTKLEDSAMYFCASSARGYNEQFFGPGTRLTVL.

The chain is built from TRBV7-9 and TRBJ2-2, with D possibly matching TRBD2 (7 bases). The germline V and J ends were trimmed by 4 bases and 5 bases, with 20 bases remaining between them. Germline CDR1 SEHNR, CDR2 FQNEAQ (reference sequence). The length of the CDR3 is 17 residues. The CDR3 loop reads CASSSNRIGGRTGELFF. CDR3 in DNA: TGTGCCAGCAGCTCCAATCGTATCGGGGGGCGAACCGGGGAGCTGTTTTTT.